The rows below give T cell receptor beta chains drawn from one sample of a study of blood T cell repertoires in COVID-19. Repertoires were generated with immunoSEQ multiplex PCR, while TCRdb's copy carries only in-frame clones and drops some. This table has about 250,000 clones, about 89% appearing once. Sequencing input: peripheral blood. All receptors come from a woman aged 55-75 years who had recovered from COVID-19. The CDR3 runs from the conserved cysteine through the conserved F or W. The size of a clone is reported for some rows only, either as once, few or many, or as a class for expanded clones.

clone size	V gene	J gene	CDR3 protein
once	TRBV28	TRBJ1-1	CASSPRGGGNTEAFF
NA	TRBV15	TRBJ1-1	CATSRTTTGGGAFF
few	TRBV6-4	TRBJ2-3	CASSENRGSADTQYF
few	TRBV5-1	TRBJ1-2	CASTTRTGIYGYTF
NA	TRBV19	TRBJ1-2	CASMGVGGVDYGYTF
NA	TRBV28	TRBJ1-5	CASSLARLGSNQPQHF
once	TRBV4-1	TRBJ1-4	CASSQDPREGALGEKLFF
NA	TRBV5-8	TRBJ2-3	CASSSGTGDLSTDTQYF
NA	TRBV10-3	TRBJ1-5	CASRGVSNQPQHF
NA	TRBV3-1/TRBV3-2	TRBJ2-4	CASSLGDIKNIQYF
once	TRBV27	TRBJ2-2	CASSSTGELFF
NA	TRBV27	TRBJ1-2	CASSLSPILAGYGYTF
NA	TRBV28	TRBJ2-5	CASMPRGGGETQYF
NA	TRBV7-6	TRBJ2-2	CASSSRRSLAGVVGELFF
NA	TRBV2	TRBJ2-1	CASRGIGQGRVGNEQFF
NA	TRBV7-3	TRBJ2-1	CASSVGLAVYNEQFF